The 27 T cell receptor beta chains below come from one sample, sequenced in a study of blood T cells in healthy people across ages. PCR was performed a second time for about 7 to 11 cycles using a sample-barcoded 5' primer and a J-beta primer mix. Using its own MiXCR run on the 5' RACE reads, TCRdb lists one record per CDR3 protein. The sample carries approximately 780,000 distinct CDR3 sequences, around a quarter recorded once. These same records also appear under a second study, on T cells of mothers and their children.

What was sequenced was blood. The receptors come from a boy under 18 in good health.

This clonotype was seen more than once but under ten times. The chain is built from TRBV4-2 and TRBJ1-2, with D possibly TRBD1 on 5 matching bases. V lost 0 bases to trimming and J lost 4 bases, with 12 bases between them. CDR3 length equals 15 residues. Germline V CDR1 and CDR2: LGHNA, YNFKEQ. The CDR3 bases are TGTGCCAGCAGCCAAGATAGGGACGGCCGCTATGGCTACACCTTC. Translation gives CASSQDRDGRYGYTF.

The V and J genes are TRBV7-2 and TRBJ2-4, with 10 positions matching TRBD2. With 6 bases clipped from V and 11 bases from J, the junction kept 7 bases outside the gene matches. The germline V gene has CDR1 SGHTA and CDR2 FQGNSA. This CDR3 region has 13 residues. CDR3 amino acids: CASRSSGGPFQYF. CDR3 coding DNA: TGTGCCAGCAGGAGTAGCGGGGGGCCATTTCAGTACTTC.

The chain combines TRBV24-1 with TRBJ2-1; tentative D call: TRBD2 (5 bases). The CDR3 runs 17 residues. Germline V lookup: CDR1 KGHDR, CDR2 SFDVKD. Trimming removed 3 bases from V and 8 bases from J, with 22 bases in between. The CDR3 nucleotides are TGTGCCACCAGTGATGGCCGGAGGCAGGCCTTCTCGGATGAGCAGTTCTTC. It specifies CATSDGRRQAFSDEQFF.

The chain carries TRBV4-1 and TRBJ1-2, with D possibly matching TRBD1 (5 bases). The germline V gene has CDR1 MGHRA and CDR2 YSYEKL. V was cut by 0 bases and J by 4 bases, with 15 bases left in between. CDR3 length: 16 residues. DNA of the CDR3: TGCGCCAGCAGCCAAGACCGCGGACACCTGACCTATGGCTACACCTTC. Its translation: CASSQDRGHLTYGYTF.

This rearrangement joins TRBV7-9 to TRBJ2-5; D is uncertain. Per germline, CDR1 SEHNR and CDR2 FQNEAQ (reference sequence). This CDR3 region has 13 residues. V dropped 1 base and J dropped 5 bases, with 8 bases sitting between them. The CDR3 bases are TGTGCCAGCAGCTTAGGCCCCGTGGAGACCCAGTACTTC. Protein sequence: CASSLGPVETQYF.

The chain carries TRBV7-2 and TRBJ2-3; D is perhaps TRBD1 or TRBD2 (5 bases each). V shed 5 bases and J shed 1 base, with 10 bases lying between them. CDR3 length: 14 amino acids. Germline CDR1 SGHTA, CDR2 FQGNSA. The CDR3: CASSRVGGTDTQYF. CDR3 bases: TGTGCCAGCAGCCGGGTGGGGGGCACAGATACGCAGTATTTT.

This clonotype showed up just a few times. This rearrangement joins TRBV7-9 to TRBJ1-2, with D uncertain. Trimming took off 7 bases at V and 4 bases at J, with 19 bases between the two ends. The germline CDR1 and CDR2 sequences are SEHNR and FQNEAQ (reference sequence). This CDR3 is built from 15 residues. CDR3 amino acids: CASISRTPEGYGYTF. Here the CDR3 DNA reads TGTGCCAGCATCTCTCGGACCCCCGAGGGCTATGGCTACACCTTC.

The J gene is TRBJ2-2, the V gene TRBV12-3 or TRBV12-4; either TRBD1 or TRBD2 may fit D (5 bases each). Between the trimmed V and J ends, which lost 5 bases and 6 bases, there was a span of 16 bases. CDR3 length: 15 residues. DNA of the CDR3: TGTGCCAGCAGTCCAAGAGAGGGGAAAGCCGGGGAGCTGTTTTTT. This translates into CASSPREGKAGELFF.

This clonotype was detected a few times. J is TRBJ2-7 and V is TRBV19, with D tentatively TRBD2 (6 bases). CDR3 size: 13 residues. Germline-derived CDR1 and CDR2 are LNHDA and SQIVND (reference sequence). V was clipped by 3 bases and J by 5 bases, with 11 bases between them. CDR3 DNA: TGTGCCAGTAGTATCAGGAGGGGCCACGAGCAGTACTTC. Protein product: CASSIRRGHEQYF.

This clonotype was observed a few times. This sequence joins TRBV4-2 and TRBJ2-7, with D maybe TRBD1 (6 bases). This CDR3 comprises 14 residues. The germline V gene has CDR1 LGHNA and CDR2 YNFKEQ. V shed 3 bases and J shed 7 bases, with 16 bases lying between them. The CDR3 is CASSHRQGTEEQYF. Written as DNA, the CDR3 is TGTGCCAGCAGCCACCGGCAGGGGACGGAAGAGCAGTACTTC.

The CDR3 DNA follows: TGTGCCAGTAGTATAAGGGCGGGGGGACTCACCGGGGAGCTGTTTTTT. It yields the protein CASSIRAGGLTGELFF. The chain joins TRBV19 to TRBJ2-2; TRBD2 matches 8 bases. With V trimmed by 2 bases and J by 4 bases, 6 bases remained unmatched. Per the germline V gene, CDR1 is LNHDA and CDR2 is SQIVND (reference sequence). The CDR3 is 16 amino acids.

This chain uses TRBV7-9 with TRBJ2-7; 9 nucleotides line up with TRBD1. This CDR3 region has 15 residues. Germline V lookup: CDR1 SEHNR, CDR2 FQNEAQ (reference sequence). The V segment lost 6 bases and the J segment 5 bases; nucleotides outside the gene matches: 11. The DNA of the CDR3 is TGTGCCAGCAGGCTGAGCGGACAGGGGACCCACGAGCAGTACTTC. Its translation is CASRLSGQGTHEQYF.

This clonotype was counted only a few times. The V call is TRBV18, the J call TRBJ2-5, with D possibly matching TRBD1 (6 bases). With the DNA end fitting TRBJ2-1 better, the J assignment may be wrong. This CDR3 contains 13 residues. Looked up from germline, CDR1 is KGHSH and CDR2 is LQKENI. The CDR3 is CASSVRDTNEQFF. The CDR3 region has the DNA TGTGCCAGCTCAGTCCGGGACACCAATGAGCAGTTCTTC.

The rearrangement joins TRBV29-1 to TRBJ2-7; perhaps TRBD2 as D (5 bases). V lost 6 bases to trimming and J lost 0 bases, with 12 bases between them. Germline CDR1 and CDR2: SQVTM and ANQGSEA. There are 13 residues in the CDR3. CDR3 region: CSVVGGSSYEQYF. The CDR3 nucleotides read TGCAGCGTCGTCGGTGGGAGCTCCTACGAGCAGTACTTC.

The CDR3 sequence is CASSITSSYEQYF. Written as DNA, the CDR3 is TGTGCCAGTAGTATAACGTCCAGCTACGAGCAGTACTTC. V is TRBV19 and J is TRBJ2-5; D gene ambiguous. The J call may be faulty, since TRBJ2-7 better matches the DNA end. Germline CDR1 LNHDA, CDR2 SQIVND (reference sequence). The CDR3 runs 13 residues.

The chain links TRBV20-1 to TRBJ2-5; 11 positions match TRBD2. With V trimmed by 0 bases and J by 5 bases, 8 bases remained unmatched. Germline CDR1 and CDR2: DFQATT and SNEGSKA (reference sequence). CDR3 length: 16 amino acids. CDR3 residues: CSARDIAGGPRETQYF. In nucleotides, the CDR3 is TGCAGTGCTAGAGATATAGCGGGGGGGCCGAGGGAGACCCAGTACTTC.

The genes are TRBV7-2 and TRBJ2-7, with 9 bases identical to TRBD2. The CDR3 has 14 residues. From germline, CDR1 is SGHTA and CDR2 FQGNSA. The V segment lost 5 bases and the J segment 2 bases; nucleotides outside the gene matches: 4. CDR3 residues: CASSQRGDTYEQYF. CDR3 in DNA: TGTGCCAGCAGCCAGCGGGGGGATACCTACGAGCAGTACTTC.

This chain joins TRBV20-1 and TRBJ2-7; maybe TRBD2 (5 bases). Germline loops: CDR1 DFQATT, CDR2 SNEGSKA (reference sequence). The V end lost 0 bases, the J end lost 7 bases, and 16 bases lay between the germline ends. CDR3 length: 14 amino acids. This chain's CDR3 is CSAREGRASREQYF. DNA of the CDR3: TGCAGTGCTAGAGAGGGGAGAGCCTCAAGAGAGCAGTACTTC.

This clonotype has a handful of counts. The rearrangement uses TRBV6-1 and TRBJ1-2; D not resolved. This CDR3 contains 14 residues. Trimming removed 2 bases at V and 5 bases at J, with 12 bases between. CDR1 and CDR2 from the germline V gene are MNHNS and SASEGT. The CDR3 sequence is CASSEKGNKYGYTF. The CDR3, as DNA: TGTGCCAGCAGTGAAAAAGGGAACAAGTATGGCTACACCTTC.

The rearrangement uses TRBV29-1 and TRBJ2-3; TRBD2 might be the D (5 bases). The CDR3 has 11 residues. Trimming pared 8 bases from V and 5 bases from J, leaving 11 bases between. Germline V gene data show CDR1 as SQVTM and CDR2 as ANQGSEA. CDR3 loop: CSSTAGDTQYF. CDR3 DNA: TGCAGCTCAACCGCGGGAGATACGCAGTATTTT.

The chain couples TRBV27 to TRBJ2-4; D not certain. CDR1 and CDR2 from the germline V gene are MNHEY and SMNVEV (reference sequence). Trimming left V 3 bases short and J 14 bases short, with 17 bases between. The CDR3 is 13 residues long. The CDR3 loop is CASSFGTEFPKYF. CDR3 in DNA: TGTGCCAGCAGTTTTGGTACAGAATTCCCTAAGTACTTC.

The chain uses TRBV14 and TRBJ2-3; 10 bases match TRBD2. Trimming took 3 bases from V and 1 from J; bases not matched to a gene: 1. Germline CDR1 reads SGHDN; CDR2 reads FVKESK. The CDR3 is 15 amino acids. CDR3 sequence: CASSHTSGGTDTQYF. DNA of the CDR3: TGTGCCAGCAGCCATACTAGCGGGGGCACAGATACGCAGTATTTT.

In this sample, this clonotype turned up a few times. The rearrangement uses TRBV29-1 and TRBJ2-5; D not certain. The CDR3 is made up of 12 amino acids. Germline CDR1 SQVTM, CDR2 ANQGSEA. V shed 0 bases and J shed 4 bases, with 6 bases lying between them. The CDR3 reads CSVEEVGETQYF. CDR3 coding DNA: TGCAGCGTTGAAGAGGTGGGAGAGACCCAGTACTTC.

In its sample, this clonotype was seen a few times. J is TRBJ2-3 and V is TRBV7-6, with D uncertain. Looked up from germline, CDR1 is SGHVS and CDR2 is FNYEAQ. V lost 2 bases and J 2 bases, leaving 14 bases between the germline ends. The CDR3 contains 16 residues. The CDR3 protein is CASSLNSGRFTDTQYF. For the CDR3, the DNA is TGTGCCAGCAGCTTAAACTCGGGCAGATTCACAGATACGCAGTATTTT.

This chain links TRBV30 with TRBJ1-1; possible D gene TRBD1, 5 bases. This CDR3 has 12 amino acids. CDR1 is GTSNPN, CDR2 SVGIG, per germline (reference sequence). The V and J ends lost 3 bases and 8 bases respectively, with 13 bases between them. The CDR3 is CAWSPSGLEAFF. CDR3 bases: TGTGCCTGGAGCCCCTCAGGGCTGGAAGCTTTCTTT.

This clonotype was counted at least ten times. The J gene is TRBJ1-6, the V gene TRBV5-1; D possibly corresponds to TRBD1 (6 bases). This CDR3 has 15 residues. V shed 0 bases and J shed 8 bases, with 12 bases lying between them. Germline V lookup: CDR1 SGHRS, CDR2 YFSETQ. The chain's CDR3 is CASSLDPGEHSPLHF. CDR3 DNA: TGCGCCAGCAGCTTGGATCCAGGGGAGCATTCACCCCTCCACTTT.

The genes are TRBV14 and TRBJ2-7; D is uncertain. Trimming stripped 0 bases from V and 9 bases from J, with 15 bases between. Germline V CDR1 and CDR2: SGHDN, FVKESK. This CDR3 is built from 14 residues. The CDR3 here is CASSQDFSPSGQYF. The CDR3 DNA follows: TGTGCCAGCAGCCAAGACTTTAGTCCCTCTGGGCAGTACTTC.